This TCR beta chain was recorded in a study of cytomegalovirus exposure and HLA in healthy donors. Data came from immunoSEQ multiplex PCR; TCRdb stores just in-frame clones and leaves some out. Of around 200,000 clones listed, around 82% are singletons. The ends lost 3 bases at V and 5 bases at J; junction bases unmatched: 11. Germline-derived CDR1 and CDR2 are SGHAT and FQNNGV. The CDR3 is 16 residues long. The source material was PBMCs. This clonotype was obtained from a woman aged 18-29 years in good health and CMV-seropositive. The chain links TRBV11-2 to TRBJ2-5, with 8 bases aligning to TRBD2. CDR3 in DNA: TGTGCCAGCAGCTTCCGTGTACGGGGGGGCCAGGAGACCCAGTACTTC. It translates to CASSFRVRGGQETQYF.